The 27 T cell receptor beta chains in this list originate from one sample, sequenced in a study of T cell repertoires in cytomegalovirus infection. TCRdb independently ran MiXCR on the reads; one entry per CDR3 protein. Found here are approximately 1,000,000 distinct CDR3 sequences, around 32% of them singletons; the top ten hold 13%. Antigen specificity for these receptors is unknown. The starting material was cultured CD8+ T cells from PBMCs, obtained from culture after CMV antigen stimulation. The source is a human donor in good health (CMV status not recorded). Some clones in this sample may be carry-over from other donors' samples.

The V call is TRBV19, the J call TRBJ2-7; 8 bases are shared with TRBD2. V shed 2 bases, J shed 3 bases, and the junction held 9 bases outside the gene matches. Germline V gene lookup returns CDR1 LNHDA and CDR2 SQIVND (reference sequence). CDR3 size: 16 residues. The CDR3 DNA sequence: TGTGCCAGTAGTATATCATATAGCGGGGCCTTCTACGAGCAGTACTTC. It encodes CASSISYSGAFYEQYF.

This clonotype was detected many times. The rearrangement uses TRBV19 and TRBJ1-1; 7 bases match TRBD1. The germline gives CDR1 LNHDA, CDR2 SQIVND (reference sequence). The V segment lost 10 bases and the J segment 0 bases; nucleotides outside the gene matches: 5. The CDR3 loop spans 13 amino acids. CDR3 bases: TGTGCCACTGGGGACAGCCTGAACACTGAAGCTTTCTTT. Translation gives CATGDSLNTEAFF.

This clonotype was recorded at least ten times. CDR3 nucleotide sequence: TGTGCCAGCAGTTTCATAATTGGACAGGAGCCTTACCCGAACACCGGGGAGCTGTTTTTT. Translating it yields CASSFIIGQEPYPNTGELFF. V and J are TRBV12-3 or TRBV12-4 and TRBJ2-2, with TRBD1 matching over 7 bases. CDR3 length equals 20 residues. Unmatched junction bases numbered 16, after V lost 3 bases and J lost 0 bases.

This chain links TRBV28 with TRBJ2-7; D is tentatively TRBD1 or TRBD2 (6 bases each). Trimming stripped 6 bases from V and 6 bases from J, with 12 bases between. Germline CDR1 is MDHEN and CDR2 is SYDVKM. The CDR3 runs 12 residues. DNA of the CDR3: TGTGCCAGCAGAACAGGGCGGGGCGAGCAGTACGTC. Its protein product is CASRTGRGEQYV.

The V gene is TRBV14, the J gene TRBJ2-3, with 7 bases fitting TRBD2. CDR3 length equals 17 residues. Germline CDR1 and CDR2: SGHDN and FVKESK. V shed 3 bases and J 1 base; nucleotides not matched to a gene: 10. The CDR3 coding sequence is TGTGCCAGCAGCCATTCGGCGGGGGTCCTTGGCACAGATACGCAGTATTTT. It yields the protein CASSHSAGVLGTDTQYF. Combining the CDR3 with reference TRBV14 and TRBJ2-3 gives the whole variable domain EAGVTQFPSHSVIEKGQTVTLRCDPISGHDNLYWYRRVMGKEIKFLLHFVKESKQDESGMPNNRFLAERTGGTYSTLKVQPAELEDSGVYFCASSHSAGVLGTDTQYFGPGTRLTVL.

This clonotype was detected a few times. The chain links TRBV6-5 to TRBJ1-6, with 9 bases matching TRBD1. Germline V lookup: CDR1 MNHEY, CDR2 SVGAGI. Trimming removed 5 bases from V and 10 bases from J; junction bases left unmatched: 6. The CDR3 extends over 14 amino acids. The CDR3 here is CASSPGTGLSPLHF. CDR3 sequence (DNA): TGTGCCAGCAGTCCCGGGACAGGGTTATCACCCCTCCACTTT.

The chain combines TRBV19 with TRBJ1-5, with D possibly TRBD1 on 6 matching bases. Trimming cost V 5 bases and J 4 bases, with 15 bases left between them. The CDR3 is 15 amino acids. The V gene's germline CDR1 is LNHDA and CDR2 SQIVND (reference sequence). The DNA of the CDR3 is TGTGCCAGTAGTTGGGGGGGCGCATGGAATCAGCCCCAGCATTTT. Amino acid sequence: CASSWGGAWNQPQHF.

V is TRBV20-1 and J is TRBJ1-1; D ambiguous. This CDR3 has 14 residues. The V gene's germline CDR1 is DFQATT and CDR2 SNEGSKA (reference sequence). V shed 6 bases and J shed 0 bases, with 14 bases lying between them. The CDR3 sequence is CSAPPDGLNTEAFF. The DNA of the CDR3 is TGCAGTGCCCCTCCGGACGGTTTGAACACTGAAGCTTTCTTT.

This chain links TRBV5-1 with TRBJ1-2; 7 positions agree with TRBD1. Germline-derived CDR1 and CDR2 are SGHRS and YFSETQ. The J segment lost 7 bases and the V segment lost 0 bases, leaving 15 bases of the junction unmatched. The CDR3 extends over 17 amino acids. The DNA of the CDR3 is TGCGCCAGCAGCTTGGAGGCAGGGACAGCGGGAAGATTTGGCTACACCTTC. The encoded protein is CASSLEAGTAGRFGYTF. The complete variable domain, with remaining parts taken from reference TRBV5-1 and TRBJ1-2, reads KAGVTQTPRYLIKTRGQQVTLSCSPISGHRSVSWYQQTPGQGLQFLFEYFSETQRNKGNFPGRFSGRQFSNSRSEMNVSTLELGDSALYLCASSLEAGTAGRFGYTFGSGTRLTVV.

DNA of the CDR3: TGCAGTGCTAGATCCGGGGGGTTGGACACCGGGGAGCTGTTTTTT. Protein sequence: CSARSGGLDTGELFF. The chain links TRBV20-1 to TRBJ2-2, with 7 bases identical to TRBD2. This CDR3 region has 15 residues. The germline V gene has CDR1 DFQATT and CDR2 SNEGSKA (reference sequence). After removal of 2 bases from V and 3 bases from J, the junction contained 6 bases not matched to a gene.

This clonotype was counted at least ten times. The gene calls are TRBV7-2 and TRBJ2-3; D remains unclear. V shed 3 bases and J shed 1 base, with 14 bases lying between them. The CDR3 extends over 16 amino acids. Germline V gene sequence: CDR1 SGHTA, CDR2 FQGNSA. CDR3 bases: TGTGCCAGCAGCTTCCGCCCTCCCGGCGGCACAGATACGCAGTATTTT. Its translation is CASSFRPPGGTDTQYF.

The chain uses TRBV15 and TRBJ2-1; tentatively, D is TRBD1 or TRBD2 (5 bases each). The CDR3 consists of 17 residues. The germline CDR1 and CDR2 sequences are LNHNV and YYDKDF (reference sequence). The V end was cut by 0 bases, the J end by 5 bases, with 17 bases between. CDR3 amino acids: CATSREGDPGPNNEQFF. In nucleotides, the CDR3 is TGTGCCACCAGCAGAGAAGGGGATCCGGGGCCAAACAATGAGCAGTTCTTC.

This clonotype occurred a few times. The genes are TRBV7-9 and TRBJ2-7; a weak D match, TRBD1 (5 bases). The CDR3 totals 15 residues. CDR1 is SEHNR and CDR2 is FQNEAQ in the germline V gene (reference sequence). Trimming stripped 4 bases from V and 6 bases from J, with 19 bases between. In DNA form, the CDR3 reads TGTGCCAGCAGCTCCCCCTCAGGGCCCTGGGGCGAGCAGTACTTC. This encodes CASSSPSGPWGEQYF.

Points on this clonotype: One end of the junction does not line up with germline, which may come from a read error. The rearrangement uses TRBV9 and TRBJ1-2; TRBD1 might be the D (6 bases). CDR3 length: 14 residues. Per germline, CDR1 SGDLS and CDR2 YYNGEE. As DNA, the CDR3 is TGTGCCAGCAGCGTACGGGACATGAAAGATGGCTGCACCTTC. This translates into CASSVRDMKDGCTF. The full variable domain, in which reference TRBV9 and TRBJ1-2 provide the parts outside the CDR3, is DSGVTQTPKHLITATGQRVTLRCSPRSGDLSVYWYQQSLDQGLQFLIQYYNGEERAKGNILERFSAQQFPDLHSELNLSSLELGDSALYFCASSVRDMKDGCTFGSGTRLTVV.

This clonotype was counted a few times. The genes are TRBV10-3 and TRBJ2-3; D not resolved. The germline V and J ends were trimmed by 3 bases and 7 bases, with 17 bases remaining between them. This CDR3 is built from 15 residues. Germline-derived CDR1 and CDR2 are ENHRY and SYGVKD. This chain's CDR3 is CAISDPDLPVYTQYF. In DNA form, the CDR3 reads TGTGCCATCAGTGATCCGGACCTCCCCGTTTATACGCAGTATTTT.

The rearrangement links TRBV2 to TRBJ2-3, with D hard to call. Germline V CDR1 and CDR2: SNHLY, FYNNEI. V was shortened by 6 bases and J by 5 bases, with 6 bases between the two germline ends. The CDR3 is 11 amino acids. The CDR3 spells CASRKLDTQYF. CDR3 in DNA: TGTGCCAGCAGAAAGTTAGATACGCAGTATTTT.

In its sample, this clonotype was seen many times. The gene calls are TRBV12-3 or TRBV12-4 and TRBJ2-3, with D perhaps matching TRBD1 (5 bases). This CDR3 is 14 amino acids long. Trimming stripped 4 bases from V and 1 base from J, with 9 bases between. DNA for the CDR3: TGTGCCAGCAGTTCAGGGCTTGGCACAGATACGCAGTATTTT. This sequence encodes CASSSGLGTDTQYF.

The chain recombines TRBV20-1 with TRBJ2-5; no clear D. CDR1 and CDR2 from the germline V gene are DFQATT and SNEGSKA (reference sequence). Trimming cost V 2 bases and J 2 bases, with 21 bases left between them. The CDR3 contains 17 residues. CDR3 nucleotides: TGCAGTGCTAGAAGTCGCGGAATGTGGGTGAAGCAAGAGACCCAGTACTTC. Translated: CSARSRGMWVKQETQYF.

This clonotype was detected many times. V gene TRBV28 combines with J gene TRBJ2-2; perhaps TRBD1 as D (6 bases). This CDR3 is built from 18 residues. The ends were cut back, 7 bases at V and 1 base at J, with 22 bases in the middle. In germline, CDR1 is MDHEN, CDR2 SYDVKM. CDR3 residues: CASTTFKKTGQNTGELFF. The CDR3 DNA reads TGTGCCAGCACCACATTTAAAAAAACAGGGCAGAACACCGGGGAGCTGTTTTTT.

V is TRBV2 and J is TRBJ1-2, with TRBD1 identical over 9 bases. Germline values: CDR1 SNHLY, CDR2 FYNNEI. The CDR3 has 16 residues. With V trimmed by 5 bases and J by 2 bases, 9 bases remained unmatched. The CDR3, as DNA: TGTGCCAGCAGTAAAGGCCGGACAGGGGCCAACTATGGCTACACCTTC. Amino acid sequence: CASSKGRTGANYGYTF.

The chain has TRBV12-3 or TRBV12-4 and TRBJ2-5; 8 bases line up with TRBD1. Unmatched junction bases numbered 3, after V lost 1 base and J lost 5 bases. This CDR3 contains 14 residues. The chain's CDR3 is CASSLGRGPETQYF. The CDR3 nucleotides read TGTGCCAGCAGTTTAGGCAGGGGGCCCGAGACCCAGTACTTC.

The rearrangement uses TRBV9 and TRBJ1-3; D may be TRBD1 (6 bases). CDR1 SGDLS and CDR2 YYNGEE come from the germline V gene. The CDR3 runs to 14 residues. V gave up 3 bases and J gave up 4 bases, with 11 bases separating them. The DNA for the CDR3 is TGTGCCAGCAGCGGTAAGGGGGACGGAAACACCATATATTTT. It is translated as CASSGKGDGNTIYF.

Ten or more counts support this clonotype. The chain is built from TRBV7-2 and TRBJ1-6, with D unclear. There are 14 residues in the CDR3. The V end was cut by 5 bases, the J end by 10 bases, with 15 bases between. Per germline, CDR1 SGHTA and CDR2 FQGNSA. The CDR3 DNA sequence: TGTGCCAGCAGCCCGGGCCCAGGCCGATCACCCCTCCACTTT. Translation gives CASSPGPGRSPLHF.

This sequence joins TRBV15 and TRBJ2-7, with 9 bases fitting TRBD2. The CDR3 length is 12 residues. The J segment lost 2 bases and the V segment lost 8 bases, leaving 1 base of the junction unmatched. CDR1 LNHNV and CDR2 YYDKDF come from the germline V gene (reference sequence). The CDR3: CATRGGAYEQYF. CDR3 in DNA: TGTGCCACCCGCGGGGGGGCCTACGAGCAGTACTTC.

In this sample, this clonotype turned up many times. CDR3 nucleotides: TGTGCCAGCAGCCCAAATGGGGAACTGAACTATGGCTACACCTTC. Translation: CASSPNGELNYGYTF. The genes are TRBV7-6 and TRBJ1-2; D is undetermined. Germline V lookup: CDR1 SGHVS, CDR2 FNYEAQ. Trimming stripped 5 bases from V and 2 bases from J, with 15 bases between. This CDR3 region has 15 residues.

The table lists this clonotype with a count of one. Its ends do not fully match the called genes, so a read error is possible. The genes are TRBV5-6 and TRBJ2-1; 9 bases line up with TRBD1. The CDR3 extends over 12 amino acids. Germline V gene sequence: CDR1 SGHDT, CDR2 YYEEEE. DNA of the CDR3: TGTGCCAGCAGCTTCCGGGACAGGGAAAGGGTCTTC. It encodes CASSFRDRERVF.

Only a few counts were recorded for this clonotype. The J gene is TRBJ1-1, the V gene TRBV7-9; D is ambiguous. The germline V gene has CDR1 SEHNR and CDR2 FQNEAQ (reference sequence). This CDR3 is built from 15 residues. V was cut by 5 bases and J by 0 bases, with 13 bases left in between. Written as DNA, the CDR3 is TGTGCCAGCAGCCCAAACGTCCTCATGAACACTGAAGCTTTCTTT. Translating gives CASSPNVLMNTEAFF.